These T cell receptor beta chains were read from a single sample in a study of T cells after yellow fever vaccination. MiXCR, run by TCRdb on the 5' RACE reads, gives a single entry per CDR3 protein. The sample lists 100,000 to 150,000 distinct CDR3 sequences; 7.5% to 10% were seen once. The sequencing used CD8+ T cells sorted from PBMCs, collected on the day of the yellow fever booster vaccination. The receptors were sampled from a young man who received the YFV17D yellow fever vaccine. CDR3s include the opening cysteine and the closing phenylalanine or tryptophan. The D gene is left open where the match is weak. Clone size is stated in some rows and not others, as once, few, many or a class when expanded.

clone_size j_call v_call d_call cdr3_aa cdr3_nt
many TRBJ2-1 TRBV4-2 NA CASSQDGYAFEQFF TGTGCCAGCAGCCAAGATGGTTATGCCTTTGAGCAGTTCTTC
NA TRBJ1-5 TRBV27 NA CASSLGSGNQPQHF TGTGCCAGCAGTTTGGGTTCGGGGAATCAGCCCCAGCATTTT
few TRBJ1-1 TRBV5-6 NA CASSVLGPSTEAFF TGTGCCAGCAGCGTGCTGGGGCCGAGCACTGAAGCTTTCTTT
NA TRBJ2-7 TRBV7-2 TRBD1 CASSVTGEEQYF TGTGCCAGCAGCGTCACAGGGGAGGAGCAGTACTTC
NA TRBJ2-5 TRBV10-3 NA CAISESEGKETQYF TGTGCCATCAGTGAGTCAGAGGGGAAAGAGACCCAGTACTTC
many TRBJ2-1 TRBV5-1 TRBD1 CASGTHPGQGSNEQFF TGCGCCAGCGGGACGCACCCGGGACAGGGTAGCAATGAGCAGTTCTTC
NA TRBJ2-1 TRBV27 NA CASGALRRSSYNEQFF TGTGCCAGCGGGGCCCTCAGGAGGAGCTCCTACAATGAGCAGTTCTTC
NA TRBJ1-1 TRBV3-1 NA CASSPAAALGTEAFF TGTGCCAGCAGCCCAGCCGCGGCACTGGGCACTGAAGCTTTCTTT
few TRBJ2-1 TRBV4-3 TRBD1 CASSVRDSSWNEQFF TGCGCCAGCAGCGTCCGGGACAGCTCCTGGAATGAGCAGTTCTTC
NA TRBJ1-6 TRBV4-1 NA CASSQDRDLPYNSPLHF TGCGCCAGCAGCCAAGACAGGGATCTGCCCTATAATTCACCCCTCCACTTT
few TRBJ2-3 TRBV7-9 TRBD1 CASADRVTDTQYF TGTGCCAGCGCGGACAGGGTAACAGATACGCAGTATTTT
many TRBJ2-1 TRBV7-9 TRBD2 CASSPDRMTSGGYNEQFF TGTGCCAGCAGCCCCGACCGCATGACTAGCGGGGGCTACAATGAGCAGTTCTTC
NA TRBJ2-1 TRBV5-6 TRBD1 CASSLARGRDRRLNEQFF TGTGCCAGCAGCTTGGCGAGGGGGCGGGACAGGCGGCTCAATGAGCAGTTCTTC
NA TRBJ1-1 TRBV12-3/TRBV12-4 TRBD1 CASRATGENTEAFF TGTGCCAGCAGGGCTACAGGGGAGAACACTGAAGCTTTCTTT
NA TRBJ1-3 TRBV20-1 NA CSARERGAYSGNTIYF TGCAGTGCTAGAGAACGGGGGGCTTACTCTGGAAACACCATATATTTT
few TRBJ1-2 TRBV7-2 NA CASSYVRAGGYTF TGTGCCAGCAGCTACGTAAGGGCCGGTGGCTACACCTTC
many TRBJ1-4 TRBV10-3 NA CAISESGGEEKLFF TGTGCCATCAGTGAGTCTGGAGGGGAGGAAAAACTGTTTTTT
many TRBJ2-5 TRBV7-2 TRBD1 CASSFGTDGETQYF TGTGCCAGCAGCTTCGGGACAGACGGGGAGACCCAGTACTTC
NA TRBJ2-3 TRBV6-5 TRBD2 CASSYGWGGSASTDTQYF TGTGCCAGCAGTTACGGCTGGGGGGGGAGCGCGAGCACAGATACGCAGTATTTT
NA TRBJ2-7 TRBV7-9 TRBD2 CASSKASGPDYEQYF TGTGCCAGCAGCAAGGCTAGCGGCCCCGACTACGAGCAGTACTTC
NA TRBJ2-7 TRBV10-2 NA CASSEGTVYVQYF TGCGCCAGCAGTGAGGGGACTGTTTATGTGCAGTACTTC
NA TRBJ1-4 TRBV7-9 NA CASSLGPALDEKLFF TGTGCCAGCAGCTTAGGGCCCGCCTTGGATGAAAAACTGTTTTTT
few TRBJ2-1 TRBV4-1 TRBD2 CASSQTSGGSNEQFF TGCGCCAGCAGCCAAACTAGCGGGGGGTCGAATGAGCAGTTCTTC
few TRBJ1-1 TRBV10-3 NA CAISEQGFGTEAFF TGTGCCATCAGTGAACAGGGATTCGGCACTGAAGCTTTCTTT
NA TRBJ1-1 TRBV19 NA CASTQHPGPGLLAFF TGTGCCAGTACCCAACACCCTGGGCCGGGCTTGTTGGCTTTCTTT
few TRBJ2-1 TRBV7-9 TRBD2 CASSRITSGGNNEQFF TGTGCCAGCAGCCGTATTACTAGCGGGGGAAACAATGAGCAGTTCTTC
NA TRBJ1-5 TRBV20-1 NA CSAVPGSSNQPQHF TGCAGTGCTGTGCCCGGGAGTAGCAATCAGCCCCAGCATTTT
NA TRBJ2-7 TRBV5-4 NA CASSEGRRWDEQYF TGTGCCAGCAGCGAAGGACGGCGGTGGGACGAGCAGTACTTC
few TRBJ2-6 TRBV4-1 NA CASSPAGHGGSGANVLTF TGCGCCAGCAGCCCAGCCGGTCACGGGGGCTCTGGGGCCAACGTCCTGACTTTC
NA TRBJ2-7 TRBV12-3/TRBV12-4 TRBD1 CASSLVGQGFSEQYF TGTGCCAGCAGTTTAGTGGGACAGGGCTTCTCCGAGCAGTACTTC
few TRBJ1-1 TRBV3-1 NA CASSQEIWDEAFF TGTGCCAGCAGCCAAGAAATCTGGGACGAAGCTTTCTTT
NA TRBJ1-2 TRBV6-5 NA CASKDPRGYTF TGTGCCAGCAAGGACCCCCGGGGCTACACCTTC
few TRBJ2-3 TRBV7-6 NA CASSLAGETDTQYF TGTGCCAGCAGCTTAGCAGGGGAAACAGATACGCAGTATTTT
few TRBJ2-7 TRBV27 NA CASSLSGPSYEQYF TGTGCCAGCAGTTTATCCGGGCCGTCCTACGAGCAGTACTTC
NA TRBJ2-5 TRBV4-3 NA CASSQDRTEETQYF TGCGCCAGCAGCCAAGATAGGACAGAAGAGACCCAGTACTTC
few TRBJ1-1 TRBV6-1 NA CASSGGLSAFF TGTGCCAGCAGTGGGGGACTGTCAGCTTTCTTT
NA TRBJ1-2 TRBV12-3/TRBV12-4 NA CASSLGVKDGYTF TGTGCCAGCAGTTTGGGGGTTAAGGATGGCTACACCTTC
NA TRBJ2-2 TRBV28 TRBD2 CASGGGAGELFF TGTGCCAGCGGGGGGGGTGCCGGGGAGCTGTTTTTT
few TRBJ2-7 TRBV7-9 NA CASSSRMGEQYF TGTGCCAGCAGCTCCAGAATGGGGGAGCAGTACTTC
NA TRBJ2-5 TRBV7-7 NA CASSPRSGPRETQYF TGTGCCAGCAGCCCCCGTTCGGGCCCCAGGGAGACCCAGTACTTC
few TRBJ2-1 TRBV7-3 TRBD2 CASSLSQLAHYNEQFF TGTGCCAGCAGCTTATCACAACTAGCGCATTACAATGAGCAGTTCTTC
few TRBJ2-3 TRBV10-3 NA CAIGDGDTDTQYF TGTGCCATCGGAGACGGGGACACAGATACGCAGTATTTT
few TRBJ1-5 TRBV19 TRBD1 CASSGRQGAMQPQHF TGTGCCAGTAGCGGCCGGCAGGGGGCTATGCAGCCCCAGCATTTT
NA TRBJ1-2 TRBV10-2 NA CASSESAAGGYTF TGCGCCAGCAGTGAATCGGCCGCGGGGGGCTACACCTTC
NA TRBJ1-1 TRBV27 NA CASSLEGATEAFF TGTGCCAGCAGTTTGGAAGGAGCCACTGAAGCTTTCTTT
few TRBJ2-7 TRBV12-3/TRBV12-4 NA CASSLVHEQYF TGTGCCAGCAGTTTAGTACACGAGCAGTACTTC
many TRBJ2-5 TRBV29-1 NA CSVVFIVEGAETQYF TGCAGCGTTGTTTTTATAGTTGAGGGTGCGGAGACCCAGTACTTC
NA TRBJ2-3 TRBV7-9 NA CASSPWDTQYF TGTGCCAGCAGCCCTTGGGATACGCAGTATTTT
NA TRBJ2-1 TRBV6-5 TRBD1 CASRPWTGPFSYNEQFF TGTGCCAGCAGACCGTGGACAGGGCCTTTCTCCTACAATGAGCAGTTCTTC
few TRBJ2-7 TRBV5-1 TRBD1 CASSPGQGFHEQYF TGCGCCAGCAGCCCGGGACAGGGATTCCACGAGCAGTACTTC
few TRBJ2-3 TRBV6-1 NA CASRKDFQLTDTQYF TGTGCCAGCAGAAAGGACTTCCAGCTCACAGATACGCAGTATTTT
NA TRBJ2-3 TRBV4-1 TRBD2 CASSQSLPGLAGSGTQYF TGCGCCAGCAGCCAATCTCTCCCGGGACTAGCGGGGTCGGGGACGCAGTATTTT
few TRBJ2-1 TRBV4-2 NA CASSQVWRDSSYNEQFF TGTGCCAGCAGCCAAGTCTGGCGGGACAGCTCCTACAATGAGCAGTTCTTC
NA TRBJ1-5 TRBV23-1 TRBD1 CASSHPGTGNQPQHF TGCGCCAGCAGTCACCCCGGGACAGGCAATCAGCCCCAGCATTTT
NA TRBJ2-2 TRBV6-2/TRBV6-3 NA CAYGRGEDTGELFF TGTGCATATGGGCGAGGGGAGGACACCGGGGAGCTGTTTTTT